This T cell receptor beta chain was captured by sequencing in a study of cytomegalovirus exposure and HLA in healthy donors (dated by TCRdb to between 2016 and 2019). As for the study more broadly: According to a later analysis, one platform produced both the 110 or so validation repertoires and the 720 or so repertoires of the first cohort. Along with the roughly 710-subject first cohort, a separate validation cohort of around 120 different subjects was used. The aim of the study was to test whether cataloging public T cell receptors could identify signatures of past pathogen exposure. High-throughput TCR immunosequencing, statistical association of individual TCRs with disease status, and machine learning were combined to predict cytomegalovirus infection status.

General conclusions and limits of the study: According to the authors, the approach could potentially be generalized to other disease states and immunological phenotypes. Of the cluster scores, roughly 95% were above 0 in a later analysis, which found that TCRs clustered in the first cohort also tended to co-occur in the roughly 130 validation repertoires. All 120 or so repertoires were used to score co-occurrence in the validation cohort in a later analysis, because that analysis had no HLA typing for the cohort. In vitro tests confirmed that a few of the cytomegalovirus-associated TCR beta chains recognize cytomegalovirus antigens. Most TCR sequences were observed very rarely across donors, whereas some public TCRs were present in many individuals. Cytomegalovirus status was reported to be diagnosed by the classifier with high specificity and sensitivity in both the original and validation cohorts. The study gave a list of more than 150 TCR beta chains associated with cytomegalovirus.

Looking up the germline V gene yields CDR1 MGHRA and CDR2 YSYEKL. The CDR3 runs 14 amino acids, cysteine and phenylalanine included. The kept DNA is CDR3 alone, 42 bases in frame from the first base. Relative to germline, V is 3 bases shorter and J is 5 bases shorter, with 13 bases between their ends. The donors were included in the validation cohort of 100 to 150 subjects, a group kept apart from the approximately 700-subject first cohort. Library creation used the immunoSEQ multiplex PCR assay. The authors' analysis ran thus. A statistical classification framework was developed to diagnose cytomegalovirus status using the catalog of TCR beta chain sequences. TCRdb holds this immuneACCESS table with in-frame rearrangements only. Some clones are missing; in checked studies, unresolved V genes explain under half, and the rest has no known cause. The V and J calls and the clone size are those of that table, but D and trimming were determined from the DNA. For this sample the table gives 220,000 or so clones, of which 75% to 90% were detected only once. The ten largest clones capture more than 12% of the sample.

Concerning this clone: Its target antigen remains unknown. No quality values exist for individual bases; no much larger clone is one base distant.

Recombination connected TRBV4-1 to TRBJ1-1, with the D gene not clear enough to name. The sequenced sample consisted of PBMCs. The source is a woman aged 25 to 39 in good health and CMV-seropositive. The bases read TGCGCCAGCAGCCAGGCACAGAGGATGACTGAAGCTTTCTTT. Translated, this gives CASSQAQRMTEAFF.